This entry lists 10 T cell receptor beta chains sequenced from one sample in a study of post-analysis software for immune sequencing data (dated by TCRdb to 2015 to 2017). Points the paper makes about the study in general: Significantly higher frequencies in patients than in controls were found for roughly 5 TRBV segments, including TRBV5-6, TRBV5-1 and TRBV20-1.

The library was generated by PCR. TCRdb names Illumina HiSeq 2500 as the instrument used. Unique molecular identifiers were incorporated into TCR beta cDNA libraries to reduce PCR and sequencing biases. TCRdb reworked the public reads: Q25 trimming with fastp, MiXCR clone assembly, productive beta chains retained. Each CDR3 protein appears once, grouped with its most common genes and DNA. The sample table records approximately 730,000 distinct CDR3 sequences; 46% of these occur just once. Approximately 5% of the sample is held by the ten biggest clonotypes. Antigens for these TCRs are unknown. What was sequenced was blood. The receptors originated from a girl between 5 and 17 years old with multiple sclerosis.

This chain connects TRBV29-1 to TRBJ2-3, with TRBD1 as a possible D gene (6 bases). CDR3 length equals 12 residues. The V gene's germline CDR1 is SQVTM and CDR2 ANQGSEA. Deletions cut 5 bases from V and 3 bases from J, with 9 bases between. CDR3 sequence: CSVFTGTDTQYF. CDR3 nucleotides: TGCAGCGTTTTTACAGGGACAGATACGCAGTATTTT.

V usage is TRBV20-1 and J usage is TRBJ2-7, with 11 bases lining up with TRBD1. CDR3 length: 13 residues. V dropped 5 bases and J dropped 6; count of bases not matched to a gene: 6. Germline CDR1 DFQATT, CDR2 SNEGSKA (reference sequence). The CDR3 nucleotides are TGCAGTGCTGGGGGACAGGGGGGATTCGAGCAGTACTTC. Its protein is CSAGGQGGFEQYF.

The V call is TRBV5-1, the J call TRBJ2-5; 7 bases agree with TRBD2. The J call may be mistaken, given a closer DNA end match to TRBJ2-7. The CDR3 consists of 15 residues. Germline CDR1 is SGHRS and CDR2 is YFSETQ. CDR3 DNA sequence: TGCGCCAGCAGCTTGGATGAGGGAGGGCCTTCCGAGCAGTACTTC. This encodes CASSLDEGGPSEQYF.

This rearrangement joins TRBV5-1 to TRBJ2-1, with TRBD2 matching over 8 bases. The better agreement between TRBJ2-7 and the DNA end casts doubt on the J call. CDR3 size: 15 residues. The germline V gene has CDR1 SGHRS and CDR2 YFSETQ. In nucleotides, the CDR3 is TGCGCCAGCAGAACCGGGACTAGGGGCTACAATGAGCAGTACTTC. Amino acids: CASRTGTRGYNEQYF.

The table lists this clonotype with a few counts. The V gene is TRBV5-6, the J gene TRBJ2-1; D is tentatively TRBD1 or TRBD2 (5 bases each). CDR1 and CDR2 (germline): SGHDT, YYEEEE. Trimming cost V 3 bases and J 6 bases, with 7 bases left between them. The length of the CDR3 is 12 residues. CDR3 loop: CASSWDPNEQFF. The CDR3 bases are TGTGCCAGCAGCTGGGACCCCAATGAGCAGTTCTTC.

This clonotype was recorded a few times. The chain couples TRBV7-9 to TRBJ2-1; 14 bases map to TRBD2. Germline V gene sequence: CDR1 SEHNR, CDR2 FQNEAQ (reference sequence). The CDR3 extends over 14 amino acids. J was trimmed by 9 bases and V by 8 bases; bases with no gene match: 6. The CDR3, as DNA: TGTGCCAGCGGACTAGCGGGAGGAGCGGGTGAGCAGTTCTTC. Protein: CASGLAGGAGEQFF.

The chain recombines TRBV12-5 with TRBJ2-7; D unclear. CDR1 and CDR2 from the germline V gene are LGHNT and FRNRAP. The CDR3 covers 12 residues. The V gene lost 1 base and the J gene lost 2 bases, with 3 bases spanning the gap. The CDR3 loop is CASGLATYEQYF. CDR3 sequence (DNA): TGTGCTAGTGGTTTGGCAACCTACGAGCAGTACTTC. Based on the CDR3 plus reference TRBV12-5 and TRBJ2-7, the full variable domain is DARVTQTPRHKVTEMGQEVTMRCQPILGHNTVFWYRQTMMQGLELLAYFRNRAPLDDSGMPKDRFSAEMPDATLATLKIQPSEPRDSAVYFCASGLATYEQYFGPGTRLTVT.

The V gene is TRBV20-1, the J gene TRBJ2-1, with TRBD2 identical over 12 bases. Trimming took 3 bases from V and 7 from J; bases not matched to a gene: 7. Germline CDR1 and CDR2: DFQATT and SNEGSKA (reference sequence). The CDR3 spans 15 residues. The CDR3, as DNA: TGCAGTGCTAGCCTTACTAGCGGGAGGATGAATGAGCAGTTCTTC. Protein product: CSASLTSGRMNEQFF.

CDR3 amino acids: CASSDVASPGADTQYF. In nucleotides, the CDR3 is TGCGCCAGCAGTGATGTGGCTAGTCCGGGCGCAGATACGCAGTATTTT. The chain carries TRBV10-1 and TRBJ2-3; no clear D. Germline V gene lookup returns CDR1 WNHNN and CDR2 SYGVQD (reference sequence). V lost 3 bases and J lost 4, with 17 bases in between. The CDR3 is made up of 16 amino acids.

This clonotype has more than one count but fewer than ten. The CDR3 region has the DNA TGTGCCAGCAGCTTGCAACCAGGGGCCAGCACAGATACGCAGTATTTT. It specifies CASSLQPGASTDTQYF. The chain combines TRBV7-3 with TRBJ2-3, with D possibly being TRBD1 (6 bases). The CDR3 loop spans 16 amino acids. CDR1 is SGHTA and CDR2 is FQGTGA in the germline V gene. Between the trimmed V and J ends, which lost 3 bases and 0 bases, there was a span of 13 bases.